Sequencing of this TCR beta chain was carried out in a study of glioma-infiltrating T cells. Amplification of TCR alpha and beta CDR3 regions from RNA used iRepertoire nested multiplex PCR. TCRdb recomputed calls from the multiplex PCR reads with MiXCR, one row per CDR3 protein. The sample contains about 410,000 distinct CDR3 sequences, around 45% of which appear only once. Germline assignment: CDR1 SEHNR and CDR2 FQNEAQ (reference sequence). The CDR3 runs 17 residues. The V end was cut by 4 bases, the J end by 4 bases, with 22 bases between. Sequenced input: glioma tissue, nonneoplastic brain tissue, or PBMCs (not recorded which). The chain couples TRBV7-9 to TRBJ1-2; D gene uncertain. The receptor's source is a human donor with low-grade glioma or glioblastoma, undergoing nonglioma brain surgery, or in good health (not recorded which). This CDR3 is CASSSSSETLHSYGYTF. CDR3 nucleotide sequence: TGTGCCAGCAGCTCTTCTTCGGAGACCCTCCACTCCTATGGCTACACCTTC.